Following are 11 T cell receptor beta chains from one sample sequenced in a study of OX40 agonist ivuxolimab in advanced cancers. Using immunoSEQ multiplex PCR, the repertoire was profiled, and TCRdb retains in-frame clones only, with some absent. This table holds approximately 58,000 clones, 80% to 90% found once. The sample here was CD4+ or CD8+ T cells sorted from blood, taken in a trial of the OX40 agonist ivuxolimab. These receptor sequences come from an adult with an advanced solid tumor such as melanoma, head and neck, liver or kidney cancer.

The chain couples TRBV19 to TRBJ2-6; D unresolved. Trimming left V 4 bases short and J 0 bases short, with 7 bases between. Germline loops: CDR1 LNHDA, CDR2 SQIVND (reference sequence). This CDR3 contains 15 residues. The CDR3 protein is CASSRASSGANVLTF. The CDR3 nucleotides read TGTGCCAGTAGTAGGGCCAGCTCTGGGGCCAACGTCCTGACTTTC.

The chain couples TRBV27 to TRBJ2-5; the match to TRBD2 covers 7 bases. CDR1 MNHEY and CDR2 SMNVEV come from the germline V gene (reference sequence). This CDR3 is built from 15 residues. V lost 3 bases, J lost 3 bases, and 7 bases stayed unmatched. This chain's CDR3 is CASSFGGSNKETQYF. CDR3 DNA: TGTGCCAGCAGTTTCGGCGGGAGTAACAAAGAGACCCAGTACTTC.

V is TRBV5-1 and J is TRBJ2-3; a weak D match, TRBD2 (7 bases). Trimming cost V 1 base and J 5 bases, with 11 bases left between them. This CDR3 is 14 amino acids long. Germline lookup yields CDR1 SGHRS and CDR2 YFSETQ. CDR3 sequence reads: CASSLLGGQDTQYF. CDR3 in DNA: TGCGCCAGCAGCTTGCTGGGGGGGCAAGATACGCAGTATTTT.

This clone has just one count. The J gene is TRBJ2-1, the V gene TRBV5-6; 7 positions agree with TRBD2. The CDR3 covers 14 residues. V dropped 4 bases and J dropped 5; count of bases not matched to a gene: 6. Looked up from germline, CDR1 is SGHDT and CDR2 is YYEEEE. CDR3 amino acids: CASSPTGGNNEQFF. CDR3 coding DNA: TGTGCCAGCAGCCCAACGGGGGGAAACAATGAGCAGTTCTTC.

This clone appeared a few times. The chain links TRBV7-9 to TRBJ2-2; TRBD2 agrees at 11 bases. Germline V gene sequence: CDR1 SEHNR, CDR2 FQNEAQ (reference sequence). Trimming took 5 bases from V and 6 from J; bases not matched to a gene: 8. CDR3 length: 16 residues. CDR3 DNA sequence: TGTGCCAGCAGCCCCCCGGGTAGCGGGAGGGCCGGGGAGCTGTTTTTT. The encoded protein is CASSPPGSGRAGELFF.

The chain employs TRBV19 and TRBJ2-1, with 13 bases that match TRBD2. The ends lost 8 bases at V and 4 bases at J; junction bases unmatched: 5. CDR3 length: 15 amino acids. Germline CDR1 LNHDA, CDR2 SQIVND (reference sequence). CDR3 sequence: CASGRTSGSYNEQFF. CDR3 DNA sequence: TGTGCCAGTGGTAGGACTAGCGGGAGTTACAATGAGCAGTTCTTC.

The CDR3 DNA follows: TGTGCCAGCAGCTTAGAGGTCGCGGGAACAGATACGCAGTATTTT. It specifies CASSLEVAGTDTQYF. This chain links TRBV7-2 with TRBJ2-3; a weak D match, TRBD2 (6 bases). CDR3 length: 15 residues. Trimming stripped 1 base from V and 3 bases from J, with 11 bases between. CDR1 is SGHTA and CDR2 is FQGNSA in the germline V gene.

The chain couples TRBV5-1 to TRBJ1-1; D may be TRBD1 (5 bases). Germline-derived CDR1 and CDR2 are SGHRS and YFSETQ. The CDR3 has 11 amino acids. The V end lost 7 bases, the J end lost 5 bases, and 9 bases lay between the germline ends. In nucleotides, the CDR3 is TGCGCCAGCTCTGACAGAACTGAAGCTTTCTTT. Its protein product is CASSDRTEAFF.

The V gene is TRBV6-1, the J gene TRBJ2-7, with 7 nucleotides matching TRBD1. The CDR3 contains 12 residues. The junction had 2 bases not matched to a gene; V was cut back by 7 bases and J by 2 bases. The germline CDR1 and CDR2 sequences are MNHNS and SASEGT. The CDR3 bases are TGTGCCAGCAAGCAGGGGGCCTACGAGCAGTACTTC. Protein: CASKQGAYEQYF.

CDR3 in DNA: TGTGCCAGCAGCTTAGCTAGCAGACAAGAGACCCAGTACTTC. Amino acid sequence: CASSLASRQETQYF. The chain has TRBV7-2 and TRBJ2-5; D is ambiguous. Germline V CDR1 and CDR2: SGHTA, FQGNSA. Between the trimmed V and J ends, which lost 0 bases and 2 bases, there was a span of 7 bases. The CDR3 length is 14 residues.

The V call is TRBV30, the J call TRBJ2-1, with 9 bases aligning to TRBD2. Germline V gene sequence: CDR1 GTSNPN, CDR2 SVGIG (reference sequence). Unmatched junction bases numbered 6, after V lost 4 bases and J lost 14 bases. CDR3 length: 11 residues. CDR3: CAWTAGGPEFF. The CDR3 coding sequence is TGTGCCTGGACGGCGGGAGGGCCGGAGTTCTTC.